A selection of T cell receptor beta chains follows, all from one sample in a study of blood T cell repertoires in COVID-19. Assay used: immunoSEQ multiplex PCR; TCRdb lists only in-frame clones, some missing. This sample has hundreds of thousands of clones; about 87% occur once, and the top ten carry 1.6%. Sequenced input: PBMCs or T cells enriched from blood (not recorded which). These receptor sequences come from a woman in her forties or fifties who had recovered from COVID-19. The CDR3 runs from the conserved cysteine through the conserved F or W. The D gene is left open where the match is weak. Rows give clone size only sometimes, using once, few, many, or a class for an expanded clone.

J: TRBJ1-1; V: TRBV10-3; D: -; size: -; DNA: TGTGCCATCAGAGGACAGTATTTGAACACTGAAGCTTTCTTT; CDR3: CAIRGQYLNTEAFF
J: TRBJ2-5; V: TRBV6-5; D: TRBD2; size: few; DNA: TGTGCCAGCAACCCCGATAGCGGGAGGTGGCAGACCCAGTACTTC; CDR3: CASNPDSGRWQTQYF
J: TRBJ2-7; V: TRBV4-1; D: -; size: -; DNA: TGCGCCAGCAGCCAAGGGGCTAGCCTCTTCGACGAGCAGTACTTC; CDR3: CASSQGASLFDEQYF
J: TRBJ1-1; V: TRBV11-3; D: -; size: -; DNA: TGTGCCAGCAGCGATAGGGGGAACACTGAAGCTTTCTTT; CDR3: CASSDRGNTEAFF
J: TRBJ2-7; V: TRBV27; D: TRBD2; size: once; DNA: TGTGCCAGCAGCCCGGGGGGGGCGCACTCTAACTACGAGCAGTACTTC; CDR3: CASSPGGAHSNYEQYF
J: TRBJ2-7; V: TRBV6-5; D: TRBD2; size: -; DNA: TGTGCCAGCACAGGCGGGCGGGAGGACTCCTACGAGCAGTACTTC; CDR3: CASTGGREDSYEQYF
J: TRBJ1-3; V: TRBV7-2; D: TRBD1; size: -; DNA: TGTGCCAGCAGCCCCAGGGGGCGGAGAAACACCATATATTTT; CDR3: CASSPRGRRNTIYF
J: TRBJ1-4; V: TRBV5-1; D: -; size: once; DNA: TGCGCCAGCAGCGGAACAGATCGCGGGGAAAAACTGTTTTTT; CDR3: CASSGTDRGEKLFF
J: TRBJ2-3; V: TRBV7-2; D: -; size: -; DNA: TGTGCCAGCAGCCTACGGGATCCCACAGATACGCAGTATTTT; CDR3: CASSLRDPTDTQYF
J: TRBJ2-5; V: TRBV28; D: -; size: -; DNA: TGTGCCAGCAGTCCCGGTGGTAGAGAGACCCAGTACTTC; CDR3: CASSPGGRETQYF
J: TRBJ1-4; V: TRBV27; D: TRBD1; size: -; DNA: TGTGCCAGCGGGAGGGACAGGGGGCACATTGAAAAACTGTTTTTT; CDR3: CASGRDRGHIEKLFF
J: TRBJ1-1; V: TRBV6-5; D: -; size: -; DNA: TGTGCCAGCAGCCGACGGACTCAGACAGAAGCTTTCTTT; CDR3: CASSRRTQTEAFF
J: TRBJ2-7; V: TRBV9; D: TRBD1; size: -; DNA: TGTGCCAGCAGCGCCACAGGGGGCACCTACTACGAGCAGTACTTC; CDR3: CASSATGGTYYEQYF
J: TRBJ2-7; V: TRBV9; D: TRBD1; size: -; DNA: TGTGCCAGCAGCGGGGGGACAGGGGATTTCTACGAGCAGTACTTC; CDR3: CASSGGTGDFYEQYF
J: TRBJ1-2; V: TRBV30; D: -; size: -; DNA: TGTGCCTGGAGTGGGAGGAGTGGCTACACCTTC; CDR3: CAWSGRSGYTF
J: TRBJ2-1; V: TRBV6-6; D: TRBD2; size: -; DNA: TGTGCCAGCAGGACCAGCGGGAGAAACAATGAGCAGTTCTTC; CDR3: CASRTSGRNNEQFF
J: TRBJ1-1; V: TRBV5-1; D: TRBD1; size: -; DNA: TGCGCCAGCACCCGGGACAGGGCCGTGAACACTGAAGCTTTCTTT; CDR3: CASTRDRAVNTEAFF